This TCR beta chain was captured by sequencing in a study of cytomegalovirus exposure and HLA in healthy donors (dated by TCRdb to about 2017). Background for the entire study: An earlier analysis of 587 of the donors reported approximately 280 Gb of sequence data and some 110 million unique TCR beta sequences obtained from some 170 million T cells. All discovery cohort repertoires had been generated using a single sequencing platform. The later analysis used no new phenotypic data to find candidate immune exposures, relying instead on TCR beta sequences and their occurrence across donors. Typing coverage varied by locus: roughly 629-630 donors for A, B, C, DRB1 and DQB1; about 520 for DQA1; nearly 610 for DPA1; approximately 490 for DPB1. A later genetic analysis took genome-wide SNP genotypes for about 55% of the 666 donors and used that subset as a discovery cohort. Alongside the repertoire data, information on donor age, sex, ethnicity and CMV serostatus was compiled. Of the approximately 400 genotyped donors, about 84% fell in the genetic ancestry cluster associated with self-reported Caucasian donors. An early release that covered fewer than 800 HLA-typed donors contained about 300 gigabases of sequencing data and 65 million to 100 million unique TCR sequences. In an earlier analysis of 587 of the donors, high-throughput TCR beta sequencing was used to judge whether each TCR beta V gene segment behaved as functional or pseudogenic. Roughly five DR-DQ haplotypes were handled as single units for association and clustering, since linkage in the cohort was strong. A separate validation cohort of roughly 110 different subjects was used in addition to the 666-subject first cohort. Class I and class II HLA loci were covered by the typing at four-digit resolution. The aim of the study was to test whether cataloging public T cell receptors could identify signatures of past pathogen exposure. The study combined high-throughput TCR immunosequencing, statistical association of individual TCRs with disease status, and machine learning to predict cytomegalovirus infection status. Among several hundred genotyped donors of the cohort, an average of roughly 230,000 unique TCR beta nucleotide sequences was sequenced per donor, of which 15% to 20% were non-productive. In a later analysis, previously published TCR beta repertoires from 666 donors were re-analyzed and high-resolution HLA genotyping was added so that TCR occurrence patterns could be studied. Using immunosequencing, the study profiled T cell repertoires from around 680 subjects and related those repertoires to cytomegalovirus serostatus. Summary of the overall study and its limitations: Because the 87-base-pair reads could not distinguish some IMGT-functional V segments, including TRBV6-2 and TRBV6-3, those segments were excluded. According to a later analysis, most CMV-associated TCR beta chains appeared to be HLA-restricted, and the HLA associations seemed to be driven largely by CMV exposure. For the cohort, immune exposure information was limited to CMV serostatus. A later genetic analysis reported fewer N-insertions in productive TCRs among donors in an Asian-associated ancestry cluster than the approximately 670-donor mean. A further reported finding was that TCR beta sequences accurately predicted the HLA-A and HLA-B alleles for most subjects in the first cohort. Compared with equally common non-associated chains, HLA-associated TCR beta chains in a later analysis were more clonally expanded and had lower generation probabilities. According to a later analysis, TCR association rates differed among HLA loci, with DRB1 alleles showing the most associated TCRs and HLA-C alleles showing the fewest. In an earlier analysis of around 600 of the donors, most TCR beta V segments appeared in productive rearrangements about 90% or about 30% of the time, broadly matching IMGT annotations. A few of the identified cytomegalovirus-associated TCR beta chains were confirmed in vitro to be specific for cytomegalovirus antigens. The presence/absence analyses assumed that sequencing depth was roughly uniform across donors, and that assumption may not be true. A later genetic analysis associated a missense DCLRE1C variant with V-gene and J-gene trimming of TCR beta chains, and an independent cohort replicated the association. A group of highly shared sequence variants was considered likely to be a technical artifact of the sequencing pipeline. This cohort had only TCR beta chains sequenced, and the lack of alpha or paired-chain data limited which features could be detected. In a later analysis, several top co-occurrence clusters were reported to appear linked to parvovirus B19, influenza, CMV and Epstein-Barr virus. Over 15 rarely observed V segments, including chromosome 9 orphons, were excluded from the earlier analysis of 550 to 700 of the donors because counts were too low. The authors suggested that the approach could potentially be extended to other disease states and immunological phenotypes. While some public TCRs were present in many individuals, most TCR sequences turned up only very rarely across donors. Correlated functional status among segregating V segments might be attributable to linkage disequilibrium, but an unknown experimental factor could not be ruled out. In the study, about 150 TCR beta chains were listed as associated with cytomegalovirus. HLA typing was unavailable for some donors at each locus, so association tests used only the typed subset. A later analysis associated 15,000 to 20,000 TCR beta sequences with specific HLA alleles at a false discovery rate of 0.05. Strong co-occurrence of HLA alleles, especially DR and DQ, made assigning TCR associations to individual alleles difficult. In both the original and validation cohorts, the classifier was reported to diagnose cytomegalovirus status with high specificity and sensitivity.

The cohort comprised some 700 healthy bone marrow donors. All cohort members were sampled while nominally healthy, although unrecorded immune exposures were likely present. The donor tested CMV seronegative and was one of the 352 seronegative cohort members. A peripheral blood sample was collected from each donor, and TCR beta sequencing was performed on peripheral blood mononuclear cells. Genomic DNA was extracted from the blood cell samples with the Qiagen DNeasy Blood Extraction Kit. This clone was found a few times. Its specific antigen is unknown. No base quality values were provided; no much bigger clone lies one nucleotide off. At the junction V is shortened by 3 bases and J by 4 bases; bases outside the gene matches: 5. CDR1 SGHRS and CDR2 YFSETQ were looked up in the germline V gene. The CDR3 sequence holds 14 residues, the cysteine and phenylalanine included. CDR3 DNA only is kept here, 42 bases in frame from base 1.

The library came from the immunoSEQ multiplex PCR assay. For the multiplex PCR, a mixture combining 60 forward primers for TCR Vbeta segments and 13 reverse primers for TCR Jbeta segments was used. A multiplex PCR assay on genomic DNA amplified the CDR3 region of rearranged TCR beta genes. The amplified TCR beta libraries were sequenced on the Illumina HiSeq System as 87-base-pair reads. In the paper's pipeline: A later analysis counted some 80 million unique TCR beta chains across the 690 or so repertoires, and 10 million to 11 million of these chains were shared by at least two donors. A nearest-neighbor algorithm error-corrected the raw reads and collapsed the reads into unique sequences, merging closely related sequences to remove PCR and sequencing errors. CDR3 sequences were aligned to IMGT reference sequences to assign V, D and J gene segments. Each retained sequence needed at least a six-nucleotide match to both a V gene segment and a J gene segment. A rearrangement was called productive if the CDR3 had no stop codons and remained in frame with V and J, and every other rearrangement was called non-productive. CDR3 was defined according to IMGT convention as the region running from the second conserved V-encoded cysteine to the conserved J-encoded phenylalanine. The earlier analysis of about 640 of the donors excluded any sequence lacking an unambiguous match to a single V gene segment. An earlier analysis of approximately 590 of the donors called V segments functional above 56.7% productive rearrangements and segregating when the between-donor standard deviation exceeded 5%. A statistical classification framework was built to diagnose cytomegalovirus status from the catalog of TCR beta chain sequences. In a later analysis, TCR nucleotide sequences were compared against IMGT/GENE-DB human TR gene sequences so that V and J genes could be assigned. A later analysis assigned CDR3 sequences and most-parsimonious VDJ recombination scenarios with the TCRdist pipeline. In a later analysis, each TCR beta chain was defined by its CDR3 amino acid sequence together with its V-gene family, and reads without a unique V-gene family were excluded. In a later analysis, 450 to 600 highly shared, low-generation-probability nucleotide sequences were removed to address suspected cross-contamination and a sequencing artifact. In a later analysis, a clonal expansion index was calculated for each public chain from normalized within-repertoire ranks of inferred template counts. In a later analysis, generation probabilities were computed with a VDJ recombination model fitted to out-of-frame rearrangements, and the resulting probabilities were checked against IGoR. Hypergeometric tests were used in a later analysis to score TCR-TCR, TCR-HLA and TCR-CMV co-occurrence, with a repertoire-size bias correction applied to the TCR pairs. False discovery rates were estimated in a later analysis by permuting HLA or CMV assignments 20 times. A later analysis grouped co-occurring TCRs with DBSCAN, adding TCRdist sequence similarity when clustering within HLA-allele-positive subsets. Repertoires with fewer than 30,000 or more than 120,000 public chains, plus five repertoires with anomalous nucleotide sharing, were excluded from co-occurrence clustering. In TCRdb, the immuneACCESS table is reduced to in-frame sequences with V and J assigned. These tables do not hold every clone; where another copy was compared, an unresolved V gene accounts for under half, and the others remain unexplained. For V, J and clone size, that table is used; D and trimming come from the DNA. Recorded for this sample are some 120,000 clones; around three quarters of them occurred a single time. The ten largest clones capture 2% to 3% of the sample.

This sequence originates from a female donor in good health and CMV-seronegative. This sequence uses TRBV5-1 and TRBJ1-1; a stretch of 8 junction bases matches TRBD1. The material sequenced was PBMCs. The nucleotide sequence reads as follows: TGCGCCAGCAGCTCCGACGGACAGGGCACTGAAGCTTTCTTT. This sequence encodes CASSSDGQGTEAFF.